This entry is about one T cell receptor beta chain. What it binds is unknown. Here immunoSEQ multiplex PCR was the method, and the copy in TCRdb shows in-frame clones only, minus some. Of about 130,000 clones listed, 90% are singletons. The data stem from a study of T cell responses to AZD1222 COVID-19 vaccine. General observations from the study: Reportedly, nearly half of unique spike TCRs recognized epitopes outside B.1.351/B.1.1.7 mutations. Spike-specific TCR breadth and depth both grew after two AZD1222 doses. The span of vaccine-associated CD4 TCRs extended across spike, with dominance at 160-218 and 743-854.

The CDR3 length is 14 residues. Germline assignment: CDR1 LGHNA and CDR2 YNFKEQ. V lost 3 bases to trimming and J lost 8 bases; unmatched junction nucleotides: 8. This clonotype originated in an adult in good health. This chain links TRBV4-2 with TRBJ1-2; TRBD1 matches 8 bases. This sample comprised peripheral blood, obtained on day 0 of AZD1222 vaccination. The CDR3 is CASSQGQAEYGYTF. CDR3 nucleotide sequence: TGTGCCAGCAGCCAGGGACAGGCTGAGTACGGCTACACCTTC.